Described below is a single T cell receptor beta chain sequence and its context. What this receptor recognizes is not known. Per-base qualities were not stored, and no clone one base away is much larger. TCRbeta CDR3 regions were amplified from genomic DNA by means of the immunoSEQ Assay, a bias-controlled multiplex PCR. Processing in the source paper ran as follows. Within the assay, amplification of reference gene primers was used to estimate how many nucleated cells each sample contained. Sequence reads were collapsed and filtered to measure the absolute abundance of every unique TCRbeta CDR3 rearrangement. For each sample, productive Simpson clonality was calculated as the square root of Simpson's diversity index over productive rearrangements. TCRdb mirrors the immuneACCESS table, restricted to in-frame sequences. Some clones are absent from its copies; in checked studies, under half trace to an unresolved V gene, and the reason for the others is unknown. V, J and clone size are those of that table, while D and trimming were read from the DNA. This sample gives around 300,000 clones in total; approximately 81% of them show up just once. The ten largest clones add up to around 2.5% of the sample.

Participants in the prospective study were enrolled through a virtual design, were aged about 18 to 100 years, and lived in under 25 United States geographic areas. Cohort assignment in the prospective study relied on participant-reported clinical history from a screening survey and a study questionnaire. Recovered participants in ImmuneRACE Cohort 3 were defined by two consecutive negative NP/OP PCR tests, clearance by a healthcare professional, or resolution of symptoms. Each participant in the prospective study had whole blood, serum and a nasopharyngeal or oropharyngeal swab collected by mobile phlebotomists. Participants in the prospective study had the option to provide additional blood draws and questionnaires over an approximately two-month period. Before DNA extraction, prospective study blood samples were shipped either frozen or at room temperature. These data are taken from a study of blood T cell repertoires in COVID-19 (dated by TCRdb to the early 2020s). With regard to the full study: Samples covering the acute and convalescent phases of COVID-19 were provided by collaborators in the United States, Italy and Spain. The repertoires were released in a freely available public database meant as a resource for research on the immune response to SARS-CoV-2. The samples were drawn from two sources: the first 160 participants of the ongoing ImmuneRACE study, and over 950 subjects contributed by 6 global collaborators. The sample metadata nearly always contained a de-identified subject ID, COVID-19 status, age in years and sex. Deeply sampled blood TCRbeta repertoires from subjects exposed to, actively infected with, or recovered from COVID-19 were included in the dataset. The prospective study material was composed of cDNA or gDNA derived from T cells, B-cell-depleted T cells, or PBMCs. HLA class I and class II types, where available, came from metadata supplied by the sample provider rather than from assay-based typing. What the research found in general, with its limitations: The amount of clinical and demographic metadata varied by source and participant and was provided uncurated.

Ends trimmed: V by 8 bases, J by 2 bases; bases unmatched to a gene: 5. Its CDR3 holds 13 amino acids, cysteine through phenylalanine. The retained sequence is limited to the CDR3, 39 bases, with the frame set at the first base. The sequenced material came from PBMCs or T cells enriched from blood (not recorded which). This chain is built from TRBV12-3 or TRBV12-4 and TRBJ2-5; the central 7 bases match TRBD2. The sequence was obtained from a woman aged 50 to 60 who had recovered from COVID-19. The nucleotide sequence is TGTGCCAGCCTCCAGCGGGGACAAGAGACCCAGTACTTC. Translated, this gives CASLQRGQETQYF.